This T cell receptor beta chain was sequenced for a study of T cell responses to AZD1222 COVID-19 vaccine. Concerning this clone: Its antigen is unknown.

Study-level findings and limits: Sampling that yielded the repertoires occurred only after the peak T cell response.

The protocol was immunoSEQ multiplex PCR, while the TCRdb copy is restricted to in-frame clones and leaves out a portion. The sample records about 50,000 clones, 60% to 85% being singletons. The V end lost 4 bases, the J end lost 3 bases, and 11 bases lay between the germline ends. The CDR3 totals 14 residues. Per germline, CDR1 SGHRS and CDR2 YFSETQ. This TCR was sampled from an adult in good health. The source material was peripheral blood, sampled on day 0 of AZD1222 vaccination. The genes are TRBV5-1 and TRBJ1-3; D is ambiguous. CDR3 in amino acids: CASSVGGLGNTIYF. The CDR3 DNA reads as TGCGCCAGCAGCGTGGGAGGCCTTGGAAACACCATATATTTT.